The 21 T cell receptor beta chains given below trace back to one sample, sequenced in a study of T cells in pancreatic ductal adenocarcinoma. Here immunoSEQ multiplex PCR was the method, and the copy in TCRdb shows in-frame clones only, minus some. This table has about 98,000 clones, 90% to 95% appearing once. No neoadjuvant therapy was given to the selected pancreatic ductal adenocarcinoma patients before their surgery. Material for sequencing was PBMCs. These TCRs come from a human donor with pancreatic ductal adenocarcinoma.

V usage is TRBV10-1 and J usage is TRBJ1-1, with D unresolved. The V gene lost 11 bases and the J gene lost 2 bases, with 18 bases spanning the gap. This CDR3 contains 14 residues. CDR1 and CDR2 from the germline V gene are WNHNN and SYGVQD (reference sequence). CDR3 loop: CAGCSTVQNTEAFF. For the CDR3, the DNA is TGCGCCGGATGCTCTACAGTACAAAACACTGAAGCTTTCTTT.

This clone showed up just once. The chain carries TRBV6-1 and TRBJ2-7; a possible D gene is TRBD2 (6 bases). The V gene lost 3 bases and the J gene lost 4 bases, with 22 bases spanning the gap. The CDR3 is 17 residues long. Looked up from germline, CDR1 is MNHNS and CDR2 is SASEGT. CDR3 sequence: CASSDGGAGRSGYEQYF. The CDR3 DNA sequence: TGTGCCAGCAGTGACGGCGGAGCGGGTAGGTCTGGGTACGAGCAGTACTTC.

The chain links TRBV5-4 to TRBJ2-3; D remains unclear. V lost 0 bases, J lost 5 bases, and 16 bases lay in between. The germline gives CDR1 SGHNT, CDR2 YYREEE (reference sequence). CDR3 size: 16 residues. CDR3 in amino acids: CASSLAREQVVDTQYF. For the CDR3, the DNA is TGTGCCAGCAGCTTGGCCCGAGAGCAGGTTGTAGATACGCAGTATTTT.

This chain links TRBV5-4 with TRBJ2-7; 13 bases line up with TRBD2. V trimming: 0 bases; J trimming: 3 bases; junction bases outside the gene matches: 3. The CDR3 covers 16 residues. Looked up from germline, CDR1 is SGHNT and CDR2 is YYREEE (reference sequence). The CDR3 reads CASSLGLAGGDYEQYF. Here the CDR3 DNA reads TGTGCCAGCAGCTTGGGACTAGCGGGGGGAGACTACGAGCAGTACTTC. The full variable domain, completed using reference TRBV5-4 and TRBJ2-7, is ETGVTQSPTHLIKTRGQQVTLRCSSQSGHNTVSWYQQALGQGPQFIFQYYREEENGRGNFPPRFSGLQFPNYSSELNVNALELDDSALYLCASSLGLAGGDYEQYFGPGTRLTVT.

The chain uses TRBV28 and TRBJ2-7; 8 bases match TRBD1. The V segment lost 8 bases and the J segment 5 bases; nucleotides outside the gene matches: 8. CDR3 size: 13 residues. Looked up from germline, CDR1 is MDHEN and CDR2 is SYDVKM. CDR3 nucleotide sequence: TGTGCCAGCGCCCCAGGGGGCCCCCACGAGCAGTACTTC. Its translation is CASAPGGPHEQYF.

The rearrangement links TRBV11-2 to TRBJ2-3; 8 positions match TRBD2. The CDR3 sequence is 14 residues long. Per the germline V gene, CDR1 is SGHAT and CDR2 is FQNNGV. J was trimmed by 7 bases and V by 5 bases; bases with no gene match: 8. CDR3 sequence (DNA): TGTGCCAGCAGCCCGGAGCGGGGGTCAAATACGCAGTATTTT. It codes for CASSPERGSNTQYF.

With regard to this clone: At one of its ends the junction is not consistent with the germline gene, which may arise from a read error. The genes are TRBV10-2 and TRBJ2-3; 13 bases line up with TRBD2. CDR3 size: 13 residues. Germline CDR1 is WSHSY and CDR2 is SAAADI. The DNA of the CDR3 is TGCGCCAGCAGCCGCGGACTAGCGGGAGAATTGGATTTT. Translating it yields CASSRGLAGELDF.

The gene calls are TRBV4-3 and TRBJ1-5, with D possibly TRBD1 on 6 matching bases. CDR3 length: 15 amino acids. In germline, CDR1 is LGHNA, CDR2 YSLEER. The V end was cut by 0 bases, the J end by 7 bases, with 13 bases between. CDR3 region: CASSQDRGLRQPQHF. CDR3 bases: TGCGCCAGCAGCCAAGACAGGGGATTGAGGCAGCCCCAGCATTTT.

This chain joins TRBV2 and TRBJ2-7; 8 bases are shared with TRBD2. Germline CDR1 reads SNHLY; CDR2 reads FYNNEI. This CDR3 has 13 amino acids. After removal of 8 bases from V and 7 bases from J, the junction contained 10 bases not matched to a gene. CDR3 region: CASAGTRVGEQYF. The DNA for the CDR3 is TGTGCCAGCGCCGGGACTAGGGTAGGGGAGCAGTACTTC. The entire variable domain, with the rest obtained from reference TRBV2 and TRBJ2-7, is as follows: EPEVTQTPSHQVTQMGQEVILRCVPISNHLYFYWYRQILGQKVEFLVSFYNNEISEKSEIFDDQFSVERPDGSNFTLKIRSTKLEDSAMYFCASAGTRVGEQYFGPGTRLTVT.

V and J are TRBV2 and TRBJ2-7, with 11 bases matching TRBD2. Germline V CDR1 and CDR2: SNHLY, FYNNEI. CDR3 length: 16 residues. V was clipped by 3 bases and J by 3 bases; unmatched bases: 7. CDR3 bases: TGTGCCAGCAGTGAGGGACTAGCGGTTTATTACTACGAGCAGTACTTC. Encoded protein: CASSEGLAVYYYEQYF.

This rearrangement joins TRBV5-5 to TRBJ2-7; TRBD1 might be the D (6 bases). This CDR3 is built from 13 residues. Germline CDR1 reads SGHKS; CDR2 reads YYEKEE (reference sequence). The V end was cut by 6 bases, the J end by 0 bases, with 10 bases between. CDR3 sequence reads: CASNLQGSYEQYF. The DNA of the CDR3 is TGTGCCAGCAACTTACAGGGCTCCTACGAGCAGTACTTC. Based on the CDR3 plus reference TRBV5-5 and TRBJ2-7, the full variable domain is DAGVTQSPTHLIKTRGQQVTLRCSPISGHKSVSWYQQVLGQGPQFIFQYYEKEERGRGNFPDRFSARQFPNYSSELNVNALLLGDSALYLCASNLQGSYEQYFGPGTRLTVT.

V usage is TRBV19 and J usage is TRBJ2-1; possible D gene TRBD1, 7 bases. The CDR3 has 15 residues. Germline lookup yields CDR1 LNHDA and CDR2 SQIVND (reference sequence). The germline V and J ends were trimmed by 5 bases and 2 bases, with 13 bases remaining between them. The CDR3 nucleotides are TGTGCCAGTAGTCACCCAGGGGGGCCCTACAATGAGCAGTTCTTC. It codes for CASSHPGGPYNEQFF.

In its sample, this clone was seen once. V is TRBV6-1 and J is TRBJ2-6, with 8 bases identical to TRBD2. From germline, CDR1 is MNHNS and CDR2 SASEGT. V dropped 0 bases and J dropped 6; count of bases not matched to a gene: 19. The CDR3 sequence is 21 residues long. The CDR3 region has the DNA TGTGCCAGCAGTGAAGCGCTCACGGGGGGGTCGGAGGTCCTGGAGGCCAACGTCCTGACTTTC. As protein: CASSEALTGGSEVLEANVLTF.

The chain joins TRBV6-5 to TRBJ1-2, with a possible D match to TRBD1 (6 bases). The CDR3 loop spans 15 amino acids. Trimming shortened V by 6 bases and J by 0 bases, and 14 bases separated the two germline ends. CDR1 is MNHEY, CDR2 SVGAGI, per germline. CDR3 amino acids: CASRPQGPPNYGYTF. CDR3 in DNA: TGTGCCAGCAGGCCACAGGGACCCCCTAACTATGGCTACACCTTC.

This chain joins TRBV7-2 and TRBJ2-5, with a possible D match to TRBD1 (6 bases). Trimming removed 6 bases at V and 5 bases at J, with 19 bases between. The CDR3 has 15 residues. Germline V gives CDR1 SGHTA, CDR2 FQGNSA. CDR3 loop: CASSSTGIQGETQYF. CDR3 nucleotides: TGTGCCAGCAGTTCCACCGGGATCCAGGGGGAGACCCAGTACTTC.

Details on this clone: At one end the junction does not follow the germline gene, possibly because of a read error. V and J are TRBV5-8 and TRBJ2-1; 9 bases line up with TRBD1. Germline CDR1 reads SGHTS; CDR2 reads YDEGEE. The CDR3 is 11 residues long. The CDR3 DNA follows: TGTGCCAGCAGCCTAGGGGACAGGGCCATCTTC. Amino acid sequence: CASSLGDRAIF.

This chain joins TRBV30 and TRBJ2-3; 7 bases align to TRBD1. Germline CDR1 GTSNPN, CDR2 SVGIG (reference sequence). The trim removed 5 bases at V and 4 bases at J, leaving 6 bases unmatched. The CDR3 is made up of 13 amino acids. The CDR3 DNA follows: TGTGCCTGGGGGGTCCAGGGGGCAGATACGCAGTATTTT. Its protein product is CAWGVQGADTQYF.

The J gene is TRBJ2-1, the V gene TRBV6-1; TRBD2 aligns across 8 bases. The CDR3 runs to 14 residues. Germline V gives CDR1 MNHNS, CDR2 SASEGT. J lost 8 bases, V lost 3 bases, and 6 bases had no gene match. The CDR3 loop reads CASSESSGSYEQFF. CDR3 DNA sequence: TGTGCCAGCAGTGAGTCCAGCGGGAGTTATGAGCAGTTCTTC.

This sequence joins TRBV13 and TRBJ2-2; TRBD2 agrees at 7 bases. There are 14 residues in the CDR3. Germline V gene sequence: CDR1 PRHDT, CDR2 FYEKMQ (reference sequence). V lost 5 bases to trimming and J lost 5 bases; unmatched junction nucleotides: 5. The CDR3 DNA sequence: TGTGCCAGCAGCAGTGGGAGGGATACCGGGGAGCTGTTTTTT. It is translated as CASSSGRDTGELFF.

The CDR3 nucleotides read TGTGCCAGCAGTTCCTCTGGGACTAGCGGGACTATCGGGGAGACCCAGTACTTC. This encodes CASSSSGTSGTIGETQYF. This chain connects TRBV27 to TRBJ2-5; 13 bases are shared with TRBD2. V lost 4 bases and J lost 5; bases outside the gene matches: 13. Germline CDR1 is MNHEY and CDR2 is SMNVEV (reference sequence). The CDR3 totals 18 residues.

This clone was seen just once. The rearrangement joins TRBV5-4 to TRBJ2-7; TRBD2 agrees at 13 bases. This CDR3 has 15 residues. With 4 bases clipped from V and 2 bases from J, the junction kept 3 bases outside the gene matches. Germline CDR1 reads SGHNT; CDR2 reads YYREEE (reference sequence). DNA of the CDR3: TGTGCCAGCAGCCCCGGGACTAGCGGGACCTACGAGCAGTACTTC. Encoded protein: CASSPGTSGTYEQYF. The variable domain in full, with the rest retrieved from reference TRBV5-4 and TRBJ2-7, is ETGVTQSPTHLIKTRGQQVTLRCSSQSGHNTVSWYQQALGQGPQFIFQYYREEENGRGNFPPRFSGLQFPNYSSELNVNALELDDSALYLCASSPGTSGTYEQYFGPGTRLTVT.